This TCR beta chain was sequenced during a study of blood T cell repertoires in COVID-19. In the study overall: Whether acute or convalescent, the COVID-19 samples came from the United States, Italy and Spain. Nucleic acid was either cDNA or gDNA, and it came from T cells, B-cell-depleted T cells, or PBMCs.

Authors' data handling: Researchers report that nucleated cell counts were estimated from reference gene primer amplification. Some clones are missing from TCRdb's copy, which holds only in-frame ones; the method was immunoSEQ multiplex PCR. V and J calls and clone size come straight from that table; D and trimming were deduced from the DNA. The data show about 140,000 clones, approximately 88% seen once. Sequenced sample: peripheral blood. The clonotype was recovered from a human donor in a cohort sampled during active COVID-19.

The CDR3: CASSLGAGTGGSEKLFF. CDR3 bases: TGTGCCAGCAGCTTGGGTGCCGGGACAGGGGGCTCTGAAAAACTGTTTTTT. This chain connects TRBV5-6 to TRBJ1-4, with TRBD1 matching 12 bases. After removal of 0 bases from V and 7 bases from J, the junction contained 7 bases not matched to a gene. Per germline, CDR1 SGHDT and CDR2 YYEEEE. This CDR3 contains 17 residues.